Below are 19 T cell receptor beta chains sequenced from a single sample in a study of blood T cells in healthy people across ages. Next came a second PCR, run for roughly 6 to 11 cycles, which used a sample-barcoded 5' primer along with a J-beta primer mix. TCRdb ran MiXCR on the 5' RACE reads and lists one entry per CDR3 protein. The sample yields about 570,000 distinct CDR3 sequences, 25% to 35% seen once. This sample also belongs to another study, concerning T cells of mothers and their children.

Sequencing used blood. These receptors originate from a boy between 2 and 10 years old in good health.

This chain joins TRBV10-1 and TRBJ2-7; 13 bases align to TRBD2. Germline-derived CDR1 and CDR2 are WNHNN and SYGVQD (reference sequence). The CDR3 extends over 15 amino acids. Trimming cost V 6 bases and J 6 bases; bases outside gene matches: 8. DNA of the CDR3: TGCGCCAGCAGCTGGGGACTAGCGGGGCCGGCCGAGCAGTACTTC. Amino acids: CASSWGLAGPAEQYF.

This clonotype was picked up a small number of times. The chain employs TRBV20-1 and TRBJ2-5, with no clear D. Germline assignment: CDR1 DFQATT and CDR2 SNEGSKA (reference sequence). Between the trimmed V and J ends, which lost 6 bases and 5 bases, there was a span of 19 bases. The length of the CDR3 is 14 residues. In DNA form, the CDR3 reads TGCAGTGCGGTTAATGACCTCTTTCCGGAGACCCAGTACTTC. The encoded protein is CSAVNDLFPETQYF.

The genes are TRBV7-9 and TRBJ2-3; weak D call: TRBD2 (6 bases). With 0 bases removed from V and 2 bases from J, the gap between germline ends came to 21 bases. The CDR3 is 19 residues long. CDR1 is SEHNR, CDR2 FQNEAQ, per germline (reference sequence). The CDR3 DNA reads as TGTGCCAGCAGCTTAGCCTGGGCCACTAGCCCAGGGAACACAGATACGCAGTATTTT. Translation: CASSLAWATSPGNTDTQYF.

The chain recombines TRBV18 with TRBJ2-1, with 9 bases lining up with TRBD2. The DNA end lines up better with TRBJ2-7; the J call may be wrong. Germline CDR1 and CDR2: KGHSH and LQKENI. CDR3 length: 15 amino acids. CDR3 in amino acids: CASSQQPSGMDEQYF. The CDR3 region has the DNA TGTGCCAGCTCACAACAACCTAGCGGGATGGACGAGCAGTACTTC.

In its sample, this clonotype was seen a few times. The chain links TRBV30 to TRBJ2-5, with TRBD2 matching over 15 bases. Germline CDR1 GTSNPN, CDR2 SVGIG (reference sequence). This CDR3 has 17 amino acids. The trim removed 2 bases at V and 1 base at J, leaving 5 bases unmatched. CDR3 DNA: TGTGCCTGGAGTATCGGACTAGCGGGGGGGCCCCAAGAGACCCAGTACTTC. Protein: CAWSIGLAGGPQETQYF.

This clonotype was seen ten or more times. V is TRBV6-5 and J is TRBJ2-5, with a tentative D call TRBD1 (6 bases). This CDR3 contains 13 residues. Trimming shortened V by 6 bases and J by 2 bases, and 10 bases separated the two germline ends. The V gene's germline CDR1 is MNHEY and CDR2 SVGAGI. Here the CDR3 DNA reads TGTGCCAGCAGCCGACAGGAGCAAGAGACCCAGTACTTC. Amino acid sequence: CASSRQEQETQYF.

There are a few counts of this clonotype. V is TRBV10-1 and J is TRBJ2-3, with TRBD2 matching over 10 bases. This CDR3 contains 18 residues. The V and J ends lost 4 bases and 0 bases, in that order; junction bases with no gene match: 10. Germline CDR1 WNHNN, CDR2 SYGVQD (reference sequence). CDR3: CASSVGLAGVRSTDTQYF. The CDR3 nucleotides are TGCGCCAGCAGTGTTGGGCTAGCGGGAGTTCGGAGCACAGATACGCAGTATTTT.

V gene TRBV12-3 or TRBV12-4 combines with J gene TRBJ2-5; 9 positions match TRBD1. TRBJ2-7 explains the end of the DNA better; the J call may be wrong. The CDR3 covers 14 residues. The CDR3 reads CASRPGQGWIEQYF. CDR3 DNA: TGTGCCAGCAGGCCGGGACAGGGTTGGATCGAGCAGTACTTC.

V gene TRBV11-2 combines with J gene TRBJ2-5, with TRBD2 identical over 10 bases. Germline CDR1 reads SGHAT; CDR2 reads FQNNGV. V shed 3 bases and J 13 bases; nucleotides not matched to a gene: 20. This CDR3 contains 17 residues. For the CDR3, the DNA is TGTGCCAGCAGCTTGGGTGACGGGACTAGCGCCCAGTACGAGCTGTACTTC. This encodes CASSLGDGTSAQYELYF.

This clonotype was detected a few times. The V gene is TRBV20-1, the J gene TRBJ2-4, with D possibly being TRBD1 or TRBD2 (5 bases each). The CDR3 length is 13 residues. Deletions cut 6 bases from V and 4 bases from J, with 13 bases between. Germline V gives CDR1 DFQATT, CDR2 SNEGSKA (reference sequence). The CDR3 nucleotides are TGCAGTGCCCCGGGGCTTGGAAAAAACATTCAGTACTTC. It encodes CSAPGLGKNIQYF.

The table lists this clonotype with a few counts. The CDR3: CASSPLEGAGNEQFF. CDR3 nucleotides: TGCGCCAGCAGCCCGCTCGAGGGAGCGGGCAATGAGCAGTTCTTC. The chain uses TRBV5-1 and TRBJ2-1, with D possibly TRBD2 on 6 matching bases. The CDR3 totals 15 residues. The V end lost 4 bases, the J end lost 6 bases, and 17 bases lay between the germline ends. CDR1 and CDR2 from the germline V gene are SGHRS and YFSETQ.

This chain joins TRBV7-2 and TRBJ2-3; TRBD2 aligns across 9 bases. The CDR3 has 19 amino acids. The germline CDR1 and CDR2 sequences are SGHTA and FQGNSA. The trim removed 6 bases at V and 5 bases at J, leaving 21 bases unmatched. The CDR3 reads CASSHLVLGAGGAGDTQYF. The CDR3 coding sequence is TGTGCCAGCAGTCATCTTGTGTTGGGAGCGGGGGGCGCGGGAGATACGCAGTATTTT.

The chain carries TRBV18 and TRBJ1-2; D gene ambiguous. The CDR3 is 13 amino acids. V shed 3 bases and J shed 3 bases, with 8 bases lying between them. Germline-derived CDR1 and CDR2 are KGHSH and LQKENI. DNA of the CDR3: TGTGCCAGCTCACCGAGTACAGACTATGGCTACACCTTC. Its protein is CASSPSTDYGYTF.

This clonotype showed up many times. The chain uses TRBV7-2 and TRBJ1-5, with D possibly matching TRBD1 (6 bases). Trimming left V 1 base short and J 7 bases short, with 14 bases between. This CDR3 comprises 15 residues. Germline CDR1 and CDR2: SGHTA and FQGNSA. The CDR3 spells CASSLDRALGQPQHF. The CDR3 DNA sequence: TGTGCCAGCAGCTTAGACAGGGCCCTGGGGCAGCCCCAGCATTTT.

In this sample, this clonotype turned up a few times. This chain connects TRBV12-3 or TRBV12-4 to TRBJ2-7, with TRBD1 identical over 9 bases. The CDR3 covers 15 residues. The ends lost 5 bases at V and 5 bases at J; junction bases unmatched: 10. DNA for the CDR3: TGTGCCAGCAGTCCGTGGGGACAGGGAGTGGACGAGCAGTACTTC. Protein: CASSPWGQGVDEQYF.

This clonotype was detected only a few times. The chain carries TRBV7-3 and TRBJ2-1; TRBD2 aligns across 11 bases. CDR3 length equals 14 residues. Trimming at V came to 5 bases and at J to 8 bases, leaving 5 bases not matched to a gene. CDR1 is SGHTA and CDR2 is FQGTGA in the germline V gene. In DNA, the CDR3 is TGTGCCAGCAGCATAGCGGGGGGGCTCTATGAGCAGTTCTTC. It codes for CASSIAGGLYEQFF. Full variable domain (remainder filled in from reference TRBV7-3 and TRBJ2-1): GAGVSQTPSNKVTEKGKYVELRCDPISGHTALYWYRQSLGQGPEFLIYFQGTGAADDSGLPNDRFFAVRPEGSVSTLKIQRTERGDSAVYLCASSIAGGLYEQFFGPGTRLTVL.

This clonotype was counted a single time. This rearrangement joins TRBV7-2 to TRBJ2-5; no clear D. Per the germline V gene, CDR1 is SGHTA and CDR2 is FQGNSA. Trimming pared 2 bases from V and 2 bases from J, leaving 12 bases between. The CDR3 is 15 amino acids. Here the CDR3 reads CASSLWPTDQETQYF. CDR3 nucleotide sequence: TGTGCCAGCAGCTTATGGCCCACAGATCAAGAGACCCAGTACTTC.

In its sample, this clonotype was seen once. The CDR3 sequence: CASSGDRGNTGELFF. The CDR3 DNA reads TGTGCCAGCAGCGGTGACAGGGGGAACACCGGGGAGCTGTTTTTT. The chain links TRBV7-8 to TRBJ2-2, with 8 bases matching TRBD1. Germline CDR1 reads SGHVS; CDR2 reads FQNEAQ. V lost 5 bases and J lost 1; bases outside the gene matches: 3. The length of the CDR3 is 15 residues.

This clonotype came up a few times. The V call is TRBV7-3, the J call TRBJ2-2, with 11 bases that match TRBD2. The germline V gene encodes CDR1 SGHTA and CDR2 FQGTGA. This CDR3 contains 18 residues. The junction had 10 bases not matched to a gene; V was cut back by 3 bases and J by 4 bases. The CDR3 sequence is CASSLTGLAELGTGELFF. In DNA, the CDR3 is TGTGCCAGCAGCTTGACGGGACTAGCGGAGCTGGGCACCGGGGAGCTGTTTTTT.